Listed here are 32 T cell receptor beta chains from one sample, sequenced in a study of Graves' ophthalmopathy and Graves' hyperthyroidism. Amplification targeted the TCR beta CDR3 regions, with RNA transcripts as the source material. Scientists carried out first-round RT-PCR using HTBI primers and then a second-round multiplex PCR. Using its own MiXCR run on the multiplex PCR reads, TCRdb lists one record per CDR3 protein. The sample includes 300,000 to 350,000 distinct CDR3 sequences, 15% to 20% of them seen just once. Sequences were obtained from peripheral blood. The receptors come from an adult man with Graves' ophthalmopathy.

This clonotype was counted ten times or more. This chain links TRBV7-9 with TRBJ2-5, with 8 bases matching TRBD1. Trimming removed 3 bases from V and 4 bases from J; junction bases left unmatched: 7. The length of the CDR3 is 15 residues. Per germline, CDR1 SEHNR and CDR2 FQNEAQ (reference sequence). The CDR3 DNA reads TGTGCCAGCAGCTTGGTGACAGGGGAAGGAGAGACCCAGTACTTC. It specifies CASSLVTGEGETQYF.

This clonotype has at least ten counts. The genes are TRBV20-1 and TRBJ2-7; 10 bases agree with TRBD2. Trimming at V came to 0 bases and at J to 2 bases, leaving 7 bases not matched to a gene. The length of the CDR3 is 16 residues. Germline V gene sequence: CDR1 DFQATT, CDR2 SNEGSKA (reference sequence). CDR3 sequence: CSARDFASGRPYEQYF. The DNA of the CDR3 is TGCAGTGCTAGAGATTTCGCTAGCGGGAGACCCTACGAGCAGTACTTC.

The rearrangement links TRBV12-3 or TRBV12-4 to TRBJ1-2; 8 bases are shared with TRBD1. The trim removed 4 bases at V and 2 bases at J, leaving 9 bases unmatched. The CDR3 contains 16 residues. The CDR3 reads CASSSDRGLLNYGYTF. The CDR3 nucleotides read TGTGCCAGCAGTTCCGACAGGGGCCTTTTAAACTATGGCTACACCTTC.

This clonotype was recorded many times. V is TRBV6-5 and J is TRBJ2-7; unclear D gene. The CDR3 covers 14 residues. V was clipped by 4 bases and J by 4 bases, with 14 bases between them. Germline V gene sequence: CDR1 MNHEY, CDR2 SVGAGI. CDR3 DNA sequence: TGTGCCAGCAGTTTGGATGGGGAATTGTACGAGCAGTACTTC. It yields the protein CASSLDGELYEQYF.

There are many counts of this clonotype. This rearrangement joins TRBV20-1 to TRBJ2-7; D unresolved. This CDR3 comprises 15 residues. CDR1 is DFQATT and CDR2 is SNEGSKA in the germline V gene (reference sequence). V lost 0 bases and J lost 0, with 12 bases in between. CDR3 DNA sequence: TGCAGTGCTAGAGATCTGGGAAGAACCTCCTACGAGCAGTACTTC. Translation: CSARDLGRTSYEQYF.

This clonotype came up many times. V and J are TRBV27 and TRBJ2-4, with 9 bases fitting TRBD1. CDR3 length equals 17 residues. Germline trimming cut 4 bases from V and 2 bases from J; bases unmatched to any gene: 9. Germline assignment: CDR1 MNHEY and CDR2 SMNVEV (reference sequence). CDR3 sequence (DNA): TGTGCCAGCAGTTCAAGGACAGGGGCGTTTACCAAAAACATTCAGTACTTC. Translated, it gives CASSSRTGAFTKNIQYF.

This clonotype came up many times. This chain connects TRBV20-1 to TRBJ2-2; the D is unclear. Trimming shortened V by 3 bases and J by 6 bases, and 8 bases separated the two germline ends. This CDR3 has 12 amino acids. Germline-derived CDR1 and CDR2 are DFQATT and SNEGSKA (reference sequence). The CDR3 nucleotides are TGCAGTGCTAGTCGCTCCCCCGGGGAGCTGTTTTTT. Residues: CSASRSPGELFF.

This clonotype was found many times. CDR3 DNA sequence: TGTGCCACCAGCAGAGAAAGGACAGGGATTAGAGAGACCCAGTACTTC. This sequence encodes CATSRERTGIRETQYF. The chain has TRBV15 and TRBJ2-5, with 8 bases fitting TRBD1. This CDR3 comprises 16 residues. Germline CDR1 LNHNV, CDR2 YYDKDF (reference sequence). The ends lost 0 bases at V and 4 bases at J; junction bases unmatched: 7.

This rearrangement joins TRBV5-1 to TRBJ1-5; D may be TRBD1 (5 bases). This CDR3 is 15 amino acids long. CDR1 is SGHRS, CDR2 YFSETQ, per germline. V was trimmed by 4 bases and J by 6 bases, leaving 17 bases between them. In DNA, the CDR3 is TGCGCCAGCAGCGTGGGACCCGGGGGTGTTCAGCCCCAGCATTTT. This translates into CASSVGPGGVQPQHF.

In this sample, this clonotype turned up many times. V is TRBV6-1 and J is TRBJ1-2, with D unclear. Germline-derived CDR1 and CDR2 are MNHNS and SASEGT. The CDR3 totals 13 residues. V was trimmed by 2 bases and J by 8 bases, leaving 12 bases between them. CDR3 sequence (DNA): TGTGCCAGCAGTGAATCAACAGCCGGGGGCTACACCTTC. It translates to CASSESTAGGYTF.

This clonotype was found many times. The J gene is TRBJ2-7, the V gene TRBV10-3; TRBD2 matches at 12 bases. The J segment lost 6 bases and the V segment lost 6 bases, leaving 6 bases of the junction unmatched. The CDR3 runs 14 residues. The V gene's germline CDR1 is ENHRY and CDR2 SYGVKD. This chain's CDR3 is CAIRAGLAGREQYF. In DNA, the CDR3 is TGTGCCATCAGGGCTGGACTAGCGGGACGCGAGCAGTACTTC.

The rearrangement joins TRBV19 to TRBJ1-1; a possible D gene is TRBD1 (5 bases). Trimming took off 2 bases at V and 1 base at J, with 8 bases between the two ends. Germline-derived CDR1 and CDR2 are LNHDA and SQIVND (reference sequence). This CDR3 comprises 14 residues. The CDR3 sequence: CASSIQGANTEAFF. CDR3 sequence (DNA): TGTGCCAGTAGTATACAGGGCGCGAACACTGAAGCTTTCTTT. The full variable domain, its missing parts supplied by reference TRBV19 and TRBJ1-1, is DGGITQSPKYLFRKEGQNVTLSCEQNLNHDAMYWYRQDPGQGLRLIYYSQIVNDFQKGDIAEGYSVSREKKESFPLTVTSAQKNPTAFYLCASSIQGANTEAFFGQGTRLTVV.

This clonotype was seen at least ten times. This chain joins TRBV20-1 and TRBJ2-7; a weak D match, TRBD2 (5 bases). Looked up from germline, CDR1 is DFQATT and CDR2 is SNEGSKA (reference sequence). The length of the CDR3 is 14 residues. V was cut by 1 base and J by 2 bases, with 12 bases left in between. The CDR3 coding sequence is TGCAGTGCTAGAGTCGGGGTTTTCCCCTACGAGCAGTACTTC. Its protein is CSARVGVFPYEQYF.

This clonotype was seen at least ten times. The chain employs TRBV6-2 or TRBV6-3 and TRBJ2-5, with 7 bases fitting TRBD2. This CDR3 is built from 15 residues. Losses at the gene ends were 3 bases for V and 0 bases for J; bases not matched to a gene: 4. Germline CDR1 MNHEY, CDR2 SVGEGT. CDR3 sequence: CASSYGRGNQETQYF. For the CDR3, the DNA is TGTGCCAGCAGTTATGGGCGGGGGAACCAAGAGACCCAGTACTTC.

This clonotype was detected ten times or more. The chain uses TRBV3-1 and TRBJ2-7, with D perhaps TRBD1 (5 bases). This CDR3 contains 14 residues. From germline, CDR1 is LGHDT and CDR2 YNNKEL (reference sequence). The ends were cut back, 3 bases at V and 1 base at J, with 10 bases in the middle. This CDR3 is CASSQRTSSYEQYF. The CDR3 DNA reads TGTGCCAGCAGCCAGAGGACAAGTTCCTACGAGCAGTACTTC.

This clonotype appeared many times. This chain connects TRBV2 to TRBJ2-7, with D possibly matching TRBD2 (5 bases). The CDR3 sequence is 11 residues long. Looked up from germline, CDR1 is SNHLY and CDR2 is FYNNEI. V was pared by 4 bases and J by 4 bases, with 5 bases between. The CDR3 sequence is CASSAGYEQYF. CDR3 bases: TGTGCCAGCAGTGCGGGATACGAGCAGTACTTC.

This clonotype has at least ten counts. This chain uses TRBV4-3 with TRBJ2-2; possibly TRBD1 or TRBD2 for D (5 bases each). This CDR3 region has 14 residues. Germline-derived CDR1 and CDR2 are LGHNA and YSLEER. With 4 bases removed from V and 3 bases from J, the gap between germline ends came to 9 bases. CDR3 in amino acids: CASSPGPYTGELFF. The CDR3, as DNA: TGCGCCAGCAGCCCGGGACCATACACCGGGGAGCTGTTTTTT.

This clonotype appeared many times. At one boundary the junction diverges from the germline segment, which might be a read error. The chain uses TRBV7-9 and TRBJ2-7; D gene unclear. The CDR3 has 15 residues. Per the germline V gene, CDR1 is SEHNR and CDR2 is FQNEAQ (reference sequence). CDR3 bases: TGTGCCAGCAGCCTCCTCGCTAGTCTCTCCTCCGAGCAGTACTTC. Amino acids: CASSLLASLSSEQYF.

This clonotype was detected ten times or more. This chain links TRBV9 with TRBJ1-5; D is undetermined. V lost 0 bases and J lost 7, with 14 bases in between. This CDR3 spans 15 amino acids. Germline V gene data show CDR1 as SGDLS and CDR2 as YYNGEE. CDR3 coding DNA: TGTGCCAGCAGCGTAGATGATTTCGAGGGCCAGCCCCAGCATTTT. Its protein product is CASSVDDFEGQPQHF.

This clonotype was seen at least ten times. The CDR3 here is CSVVLTEAFF. The CDR3 DNA follows: TGCAGCGTCGTGCTGACTGAAGCTTTCTTT. The chain links TRBV29-1 to TRBJ1-1; no firm D call. The germline V gene encodes CDR1 SQVTM and CDR2 ANQGSEA. The germline V and J ends were trimmed by 6 bases and 5 bases, with 7 bases remaining between them. CDR3 length equals 10 residues.

The table lists this clonotype with many counts. V gene TRBV5-1 combines with J gene TRBJ2-2; D perhaps matches TRBD1 (6 bases). From germline, CDR1 is SGHRS and CDR2 YFSETQ. Trimming stripped 3 bases from V and 2 bases from J, with 14 bases between. The CDR3 length is 16 residues. The CDR3 spells CASSSAAGVNTGELFF. In DNA, the CDR3 is TGCGCCAGCAGCTCCGCGGCAGGGGTCAACACCGGGGAGCTGTTTTTT.

There are many counts of this clonotype. The chain recombines TRBV20-1 with TRBJ2-6, with D perhaps matching TRBD1 (6 bases). The CDR3 covers 16 residues. Trimming left V 4 bases short and J 0 bases short, with 13 bases between. The germline CDR1 and CDR2 sequences are DFQATT and SNEGSKA (reference sequence). The CDR3, as DNA: TGCAGTGCTACTCATTTACAGGGCTCTGGGGCCAACGTCCTGACTTTC. Translation: CSATHLQGSGANVLTF.

The chain uses TRBV3-1 and TRBJ1-2, with TRBD1 identical over 9 bases. The CDR3 runs 14 residues. Per germline, CDR1 LGHDT and CDR2 YNNKEL (reference sequence). J lost 3 bases, V lost 6 bases, and 5 bases had no gene match. The CDR3 nucleotides are TGTGCCAGCAGGCGGACAGGGGAGGACTATGGCTACACCTTC. This codes for CASRRTGEDYGYTF.

This chain links TRBV12-3 or TRBV12-4 with TRBJ2-7; unclear D gene. The CDR3 is 14 amino acids. V dropped 5 bases and J dropped 5 bases, with 16 bases sitting between them. Here the CDR3 reads CASSLLPLGNEQYF. CDR3 DNA sequence: TGTGCCAGCAGTCTACTGCCACTCGGAAACGAGCAGTACTTC.

This clonotype was picked up many times. V gene TRBV15 combines with J gene TRBJ1-2; possible D gene TRBD1, 5 bases. The length of the CDR3 is 16 residues. V shed 5 bases and J shed 4 bases, with 20 bases lying between them. Germline V gene lookup returns CDR1 LNHNV and CDR2 YYDKDF (reference sequence). The CDR3: CATSVNLHRGTYGYTF. Written as DNA, the CDR3 is TGTGCCACCAGCGTAAACCTCCACCGGGGGACCTATGGCTACACCTTC.

This clonotype was observed at least ten times. The chain combines TRBV12-3 or TRBV12-4 with TRBJ2-7; possible D gene TRBD2, 5 bases. V lost 5 bases and J 3 bases, leaving 14 bases between the germline ends. The CDR3 is 14 amino acids. CDR3 in DNA: TGTGCCAGCAGTCCCGGGGTGGTTTACTACGAGCAGTACTTC. Translated, it gives CASSPGVVYYEQYF.

This clonotype was observed many times. The CDR3 bases are TGTGCCAGCAGTCCAGGACAGTACACTGAAGCTTTCTTT. It specifies CASSPGQYTEAFF. The rearrangement links TRBV12-3 or TRBV12-4 to TRBJ1-1; possibly TRBD1 for D (6 bases). V was trimmed by 5 bases and J by 3 bases, leaving 10 bases between them. The CDR3 is 13 residues long.

The genes are TRBV20-1 and TRBJ1-2, with 10 nucleotides matching TRBD1. CDR1 DFQATT and CDR2 SNEGSKA come from the germline V gene (reference sequence). The CDR3 spans 12 residues. The V gene end was trimmed by 6 bases and the J gene end by 6 bases; junction bases not matched to a gene: 4. The CDR3 loop is CSARTGGNGYTF. DNA of the CDR3: TGCAGTGCAAGGACAGGGGGGAATGGCTACACCTTC.

This clonotype showed up just a few times. The chain carries TRBV18 and TRBJ2-4; D gene ambiguous. Germline CDR1 KGHSH, CDR2 LQKENI. V gave up 3 bases and J gave up 9 bases, with 15 bases separating them. The CDR3 extends over 14 amino acids. The CDR3 coding sequence is TGTGCCAGCTCACCCTTCGCCCGCGAAAGCATTCAGTACTTC. The encoded protein is CASSPFARESIQYF.

This clonotype has a count of ten or more. The chain is built from TRBV12-3 or TRBV12-4 and TRBJ1-5; no firm D call. This CDR3 contains 14 residues. V shed 3 bases and J shed 9 bases, with 15 bases lying between them. In DNA, the CDR3 is TGTGCCAGCAGTTTGGGAGTCCCAGAAGGGCCCCAGCATTTT. Protein: CASSLGVPEGPQHF.

This clonotype showed up many times. The V gene is TRBV9, the J gene TRBJ1-2; no firm D call. Germline V gene data show CDR1 as SGDLS and CDR2 as YYNGEE. The CDR3 length is 15 residues. Trimming shortened V by 0 bases and J by 4 bases, and 13 bases separated the two germline ends. The chain's CDR3 is CASSVGRGNLYGYTF. In DNA form, the CDR3 reads TGTGCCAGCAGCGTAGGTCGGGGAAACCTCTATGGCTACACCTTC.

This clonotype has at least ten counts. The chain couples TRBV19 to TRBJ1-5; possible D gene TRBD1, 5 bases. The germline V gene encodes CDR1 LNHDA and CDR2 SQIVND (reference sequence). V lost 7 bases to trimming and J lost 6 bases, with 16 bases between them. The CDR3 is 14 residues long. CDR3 amino acids: CASNPERGFQPQHF. In DNA form, the CDR3 reads TGTGCCAGTAACCCCGAACGGGGGTTTCAGCCCCAGCATTTT.